This entry concerns a single T cell receptor (beta chain). This receptor's antigen is unknown. No base qualities exist here, and no much larger clone lies one base off it. CDR1 and CDR2 were assigned from the germline V gene (reference sequence) as SEHNR and FQNEAQ. Measured from the cysteine to the phenylalanine, the CDR3 is 15 residues long. Only the CDR3 part of the read is kept: 45 bases, read in frame from the first base. V is shortened by 6 bases, J by 5 bases, and the region joining them spans 19 bases. Naive CD8 T cell libraries were made from approximately 20,000 to 1,000,000 sorted cells using 10%, 30% or 50% of purified RNA. Naive CD8 T cells were FACS-sorted as CD8+CD4-CCR7+CD45RA+ on a BD FACSAria II into RLT Plus buffer. Detection sensitivity was tested by spiking Jurkat RNA equal to fewer than twelve TCR copies' worth into samples containing about 17,000-1,000,000 naive CD8 T cells. Enrichment of CD8 T cells was done with RosetteSep CD8+ T Cell Enrichment Cocktail plus Ficoll-Paque, and ACK red cell lysis came afterward.

The record originates from a study of molecular identifiers for immune sequencing clone quantification (dated by TCRdb to 2017 to 2018). Concerning the study at large: For a replicate experiment, RNA from approximately 20,000 or 100,000 naive CD8 T cells was divided into five aliquots, of which four were sequenced. The study was a methods study using CD8 T cells to benchmark molecular-identifier clustering-based TCR repertoire sequencing (MIDCIRS) and TCR RNA copy counting.

Points the paper makes about the study in general: Even against a background of some 1 million naive CD8 T cells, spiked-in Jurkat TCR RNA amounting to a single cell's worth was reported to be detectable. Highly expanded clone sizes could be underestimated if identical TCR molecules share a barcode. The naive libraries included spiked-in Jurkat TCR RNA (around 10 copies' worth), and this RNA is not part of the donor repertoire. In CMV-specific effector cells, clones with more than 20 RNA copies accounted for over 98% of molecules, whereas in naive cells such clones accounted for under 1%. About 3 recovered TCR RNA copies per cell were obtained by modeling, versus around 10 by digital PCR, implying a capture efficiency of 25% to 30%. Without barcode sub-clustering, chimeric consensus sequences inflated TCR diversity; chimeras reached as high as 47%.

Library preparation was by PCR. Sequencing took place on a NextSeq 500. Bulk TCR libraries were made following a previously described method, with the TCR primers given in Table S5. Total RNA was purified with the Qiagen AllPrep DNA/RNA kit. Before analysis, reads from multiple sequencing runs of the same library were pooled. As for the authors' bioinformatics: Only reads with exact TCR constant sequence were kept, trimmed to 150 nt, and grouped by their 12-nt molecular barcodes. Reads inside each barcode group were sub-clustered using a 15% Levenshtein threshold, and a quality-weighted consensus sequence was constructed for each RNA molecule. Non-functional sequences were excluded, and lower-count sequences lying one edit away from another sequence were also excluded. Based on fitting two negative binomial distributions, any barcode sub-cluster with under 20% of the maximum read count was discarded. TCRdb took the public reads, trimmed them with fastp at Q25, ran MiXCR for clone calling and kept in-frame beta chains. Each entry is one CDR3 protein sequence, shown with its most common DNA and genes. The V and J calls shown here were made by TCRdb, not taken from the authors' results. The sample table contains around 460,000 distinct CDR3 sequences; only one count was recorded for around 23% of them. Under 0.8% of the sample comes from the top ten.

The clonotype was recovered from a human donor in good health. Some libraries in this study had Jurkat cell RNA spiked in. The rearranged chain carries TRBV7-9 and TRBJ2-5; TRBD2 is a possible D gene, resting on 6 matching bases. Sample: naive CD8+ T cells from blood, with Jurkat cell RNA spiked in. Reading the label with the study, this specimen's cell subset or site is: FACS-sorted CD8+CD4-CCR7+CD45RA+ naive T cells. The DNA is as follows: TGTGCCAGCAGGTCTGGGGGGTCTTTTCCGGAGACCCAGTACTTC. This encodes CASRSGGSFPETQYF.